This section outlines one T cell receptor beta chain sequence together with its context. Its target is not known. The same CDR3 is also encoded by other DNA sequences in this sample. Germline lookup yields CDR1 SGHDT and CDR2 YYEEEE. The ends were cut back, 0 bases at V and 3 bases at J, with 8 bases in the middle. The CDR3 spans 14 residues. The data stem from a study of Ad26.COV2.S vaccination and SARS-CoV-2 variants. For the study at large: The donor participated in the COV1001 trial, in its Ad26.COV2.S arm. Study-level points and caveats: Vaccine and placebo recipients had comparable breadth of non-spike TCRs.

Treatment reported: roughly 19 received Ad26.COV2.S at low or high dose, single or two shots; several received placebo; per-sample allocation not given. Following the first vaccine or placebo injection, samples were taken on day 63. A Boston adult aged 18-55 years was the donor. Participants' vaccine, an Ad26 vector, delivered Wuhan-strain SARS-CoV-2 spike. This table comes from immunoSEQ multiplex PCR, and its TCRdb copy is limited to in-frame clones, with some not included. The sample lists fewer than 400,000 clones, approximately 91% occurring once. The sequenced sample was peripheral blood, obtained in a trial of Ad26.COV2.S vaccine versus placebo. This clonotype was obtained from a person between 18 and 59 years old who received the Ad26.COV2.S COVID-19 vaccine or a placebo. V is TRBV5-6 and J is TRBJ2-3; D gene ambiguous. CDR3 bases: TGTGCCAGCAGCTTGGCTGGCAGGACAGATACGCAGTATTTT. Translation: CASSLAGRTDTQYF. The full variable domain, with the rest looked up from reference TRBV5-6 and TRBJ2-3, is DAGVTQSPTHLIKTRGQQVTLRCSPKSGHDTVSWYQQALGQGPQFIFQYYEEEERQRGNFPDRFSGHQFPNYSSELNVNALLLGDSALYLCASSLAGRTDTQYFGPGTRLTVL.